This note documents a single T cell receptor beta chain sequence. Its antigen is currently not known. Per-base qualities were not stored, and no clone one base away is much larger. At one collaborating source in Seattle, patients were enrolled during active infection and were followed longitudinally through the course of disease. The collaborating institutions used their own protocols to collect whole blood in K2EDTA tubes. Collaborator samples were shipped for TCRbeta analysis as frozen whole blood, isolated PBMCs, or DNA extracted from either sample type. The immunoSEQ Assay, a bias-controlled multiplex PCR, was used to amplify TCRbeta CDR3 regions from genomic DNA. The source study handled its data this way. Nucleated cell counts per sample were estimated from amplification of reference gene primers within the assay. To quantify the absolute abundance of each unique TCRbeta CDR3 rearrangement, sequence reads were collapsed and filtered. For each sample, productive Simpson clonality was calculated as the square root of Simpson's diversity index across productive rearrangements. Not all clones reach the TCRdb copy of this immuneACCESS table, which keeps in-frame sequences only. Checked studies attribute under half of the gap to unresolved V genes and leave the rest unexplained. V, J and clone size are those of that table, while D and trimming were read from the DNA. In all, the sample holds around 84,000 clones, and roughly 78% of those were seen once. The leading ten clones occupy around 33% of the sample.

The data belong to a study of blood T cell repertoires in COVID-19 (dated by TCRdb to 2020 to 2021). Study-wide context: Samples from collaborators originated in the United States, Italy and Spain and spanned both the acute and convalescent phases of COVID-19. The prospective study material was composed of cDNA or gDNA derived from T cells, B-cell-depleted T cells, or PBMCs. Deeply sampled blood TCRbeta repertoires from subjects exposed to, actively infected with, or recovered from COVID-19 were included in the dataset. The repertoires were made available in a free public database intended to serve as a resource for research on the immune response to SARS-CoV-2. The samples were drawn from the first 160 participants of the ongoing ImmuneRACE study and from 950 to 1,500 subjects provided by 6 global collaborators. The sample metadata nearly always contained a de-identified subject ID, COVID-19 status, age in years and sex. Where HLA class I and class II types were available, the types were taken from metadata supplied by the sample provider, not from assay-based typing.

The germline V gene provides CDR1 SNHLY and CDR2 FYNNEI. Trimming leaves V shorter by 4 bases and J shorter by 1 base, with the junction holding 4 bases beyond the gene matches. Including cysteine and phenylalanine, the CDR3 has 16 amino acids. Only CDR3 DNA is held: 48 bases, read in frame from base 1. The research as a whole found: The quantity of clinical and demographic metadata differed by source and by participant and was supplied without curation.

The receptor chain draws on TRBV2 and TRBJ2-3; 11 junctional bases match TRBD2. The clonotype originates from a man aged 55 to 69 with COVID-19, enrolled during active disease. The sequencing input was peripheral blood. The CDR3 has the sequence CASSALAGGRTDTQYF. The nucleotides are TGTGCCAGCAGTGCCCTAGCGGGGGGCCGCACAGATACGCAGTATTTT.